This record concerns one TCR beta chain sequence. Antigen: not known. A much larger clonotype is one base distant, so this may be a read error. The sample originates from a study of type 1 regulatory T cells. Overall study context: T-allo10 is an in vitro-generated, Tr1-enriched CD4 T cell product specific for alloantigen.

CDR1 and CDR2 from the germline V gene are SGDLS and YYNGEE. CDR3 size: 15 residues. Broader study findings: Type 1 regulatory T cells had a more restricted TCR repertoire than non-type 1 regulatory T cells.

Via MiXCR, TCRdb re-called the reads, giving one row per CDR3 protein. Of fewer than 80,000 distinct CDR3 sequences listed, around 20% are singletons. The receptor comes from a human donor in good health. The chain couples TRBV9 to TRBJ2-2, with a tentative D call TRBD2 (5 bases). The sequencing input was cultured type 1 regulatory T (Tr1) cells, either the whole culture or a sorted fraction (not recorded which). The CDR3 sequence: CASSPEGANTGKLFF. The CDR3 region has the DNA TGTGCCAGCAGCCCCGAGGGCGCGAACACCGGGAAGCTGTTTTTT.